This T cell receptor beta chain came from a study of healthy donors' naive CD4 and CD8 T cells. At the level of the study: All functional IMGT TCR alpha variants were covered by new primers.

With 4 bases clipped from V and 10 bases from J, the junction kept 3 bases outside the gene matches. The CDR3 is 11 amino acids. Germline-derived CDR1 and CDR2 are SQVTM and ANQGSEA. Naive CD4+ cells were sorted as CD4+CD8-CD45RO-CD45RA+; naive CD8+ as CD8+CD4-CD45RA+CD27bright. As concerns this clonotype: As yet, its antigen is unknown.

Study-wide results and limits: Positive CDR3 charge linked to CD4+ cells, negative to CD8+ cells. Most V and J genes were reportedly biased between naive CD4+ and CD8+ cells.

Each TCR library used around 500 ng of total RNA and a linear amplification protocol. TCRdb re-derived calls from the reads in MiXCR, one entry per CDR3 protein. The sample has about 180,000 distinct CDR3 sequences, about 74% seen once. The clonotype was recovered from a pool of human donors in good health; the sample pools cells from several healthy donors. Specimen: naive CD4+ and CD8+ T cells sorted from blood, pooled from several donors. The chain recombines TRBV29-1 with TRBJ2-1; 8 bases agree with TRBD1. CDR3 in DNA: TGCAGCGTTGTGGGGGACAGGGAGCAGTTCTTC. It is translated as CSVVGDREQFF.